The clone carrying this T cell receptor beta chain was counted at least ten times. This sample is drawn from a study of regulatory T cells in long-lasting Graves disease. The CDR3 totals 15 residues. CDR1 SGHVT and CDR2 SQSDAQ come from the germline V gene. Trimming left V 2 bases short and J 2 bases short, with 13 bases between. Researchers made TCR beta libraries by using iRepertoire HTBI primers and running Arm-PCR on CDR3 regions. TCRdb recomputed calls from the multiplex PCR reads with MiXCR, one row per CDR3 protein. The sample has approximately 290,000 distinct CDR3 sequences; roughly a fifth are singletons. As to time point: persistent/refractory GD, antithyroid drugs over 5 years with positive TRAb. The TCR library was made from RNA that had been extracted from PBMCs in TRIzol.

The sample here was peripheral blood mononuclear cells (PBMCs), taken when the disease was refractory, from a patient treated with antithyroid drugs. The sequence derives from a female donor with Graves disease. The rearrangement uses TRBV7-4 and TRBJ2-7, with a weak D call TRBD1 (6 bases). The CDR3 loop is CASSLMGHQTYEQYF. In DNA form, the CDR3 reads TGTGCCAGCAGCTTAATGGGACACCAAACCTACGAGCAGTACTTC.